The subject of this entry is one T cell receptor (beta chain). One base away lies a much larger clone, so this may be a sequencing read error. The data belong to a study of blood T cells in healthy people across ages. A J-beta primer mix and a sample-barcoded 5' primer were used in a second PCR of about 7 to 12 cycles. TCRdb re-called the 5' RACE reads with MiXCR, one entry per CDR3 protein. The sample lists 1.8 million or so distinct CDR3 sequences; roughly two fifths were seen once. Looked up from germline, CDR1 is DFQATT and CDR2 is SNEGSKA (reference sequence). Between the trimmed V and J ends, which lost 3 bases and 8 bases, there was a span of 10 bases. The CDR3 spans 11 residues.

This TCR was sampled from a human donor in good health. Sample: blood. The rearrangement links TRBV20-1 to TRBJ1-1, with D hard to call. This chain's CDR3 is CSARGGREAFF. The CDR3 region has the DNA TGCAGTGCTAGGGGTGGCAGAGAAGCTTTCTTT.